These T cell receptor beta chains were read from a single sample in a study of T cell responses to AZD1222 COVID-19 vaccine. Sequencing used immunoSEQ multiplex PCR; TCRdb keeps in-frame clones, though not all of them. The table lists approximately 160,000 clones, over 75% of them singletons. The sequences come from peripheral blood, collected on day 0 of AZD1222 vaccination. The receptors stem from an adult in good health. Both conserved end residues are part of each CDR3. The D gene is left open where the match is weak. Size is stated for part of the rows, as once, few or many counts, or as a class when the clone is expanded.

TRBV6-5	NA	NA	14	TRBJ1-4	CASSYGTVNEKLFF	TGTGCCAGCAGTTACGGGACCGTTAATGAAAAACTGTTTTTT
TRBV25-1	NA	NA	14	TRBJ1-2	CASSEFDRNYGYTF	TGTGCCAGCAGTGAATTCGACAGAAACTATGGCTACACCTTC
TRBV5-1	NA	TRBD1	14	TRBJ1-2	CASSKTGILTGYTF	TGCGCCAGCAGCAAGACAGGGATCCTTACTGGCTACACCTTC
TRBV6-5	NA	NA	16	TRBJ2-6	CASSYSAASGANVLTF	TGTGCCAGCAGTTACTCGGCCGCCTCTGGGGCCAACGTCCTGACTTTC
TRBV3-1/TRBV3-2	NA	NA	14	TRBJ1-1	CASSQDPLEAEAFF	TGTGCCAGCAGCCAAGATCCCTTAGAGGCTGAAGCTTTCTTT
TRBV18	NA	NA	16	TRBJ1-2	CASSPLRDPLGHGYTF	TGTGCCAGCTCACCACTCCGGGACCCCCTTGGCCATGGCTACACCTTC
TRBV5-5	NA	NA	13	TRBJ1-3	CASSLVTGNTIYF	TGTGCCAGCAGCTTGGTGACTGGAAACACCATATATTTT
TRBV7-9	NA	NA	10	TRBJ1-2	CAARGESYTF	TGTGCCGCACGAGGGGAAAGCTACACCTTC
TRBV6-2/TRBV6-3	NA	NA	14	TRBJ2-7	CASSWTGPTYEQYF	TGTGCCAGCAGTTGGACGGGGCCGACCTACGAGCAGTACTTC
TRBV28	NA	NA	13	TRBJ1-4	CASARGGSEKLFF	TGTGCCAGCGCTCGCGGGGGGAGTGAAAAACTGTTTTTT
TRBV28	NA	NA	12	TRBJ2-7	CASSLSGGEQYF	TGTGCCAGCAGTTTATCAGGAGGTGAGCAGTACTTC
TRBV7-2	NA	NA	13	TRBJ2-3	CASSGGWTDTQYF	TGTGCCAGTTCTGGGGGCTGGACAGATACGCAGTATTTT
TRBV7-9	NA	NA	13	TRBJ2-2	CASRFYATGELFF	TGTGCCAGCAGATTCTATGCCACCGGGGAGCTGTTTTTT
TRBV7-8	NA	NA	13	TRBJ2-3	CASSFGGLDTQYF	TGTGCCAGCAGCTTTGGGGGTCTAGATACGCAGTATTTT
TRBV18	once	TRBD1	14	TRBJ1-2	CASSQDRGLEGYTF	TGTGCCAGCTCACAGGACAGGGGGCTTGAAGGCTACACCTTC
TRBV28	NA	NA	13	TRBJ1-2	CASSSSGAYGYTF	TGTGCCAGCAGCTCATCGGGGGCCTATGGCTACACCTTC
TRBV30	NA	NA	13	TRBJ1-5	CAWSLEPREPQHF	TGTGCCTGGAGTCTCGAACCCCGCGAGCCCCAGCATTTT
TRBV29-1	NA	NA	13	TRBJ2-7	CSTRDGETYEQYF	TGCAGCACCCGGGACGGCGAAACCTACGAGCAGTACTTC
TRBV9	NA	NA	13	TRBJ1-2	CASSVRGDNGYTF	TGTGCCAGCAGCGTACGGGGCGATAATGGCTACACCTTC
TRBV11-3	NA	NA	14	TRBJ2-7	CASSGAQPPYEQYF	TGTGCCAGCAGCGGCGCCCAACCTCCCTACGAGCAGTACTTC
TRBV19	NA	TRBD1	14	TRBJ1-1	CASSIGAGGSEAFF	TGTGCCAGTAGTATAGGGGCAGGGGGCTCTGAAGCTTTCTTT
TRBV28	NA	TRBD1	19	TRBJ1-5	CASSPRTGLGLSGNQPQHF	TGTGCCAGCAGTCCAAGGACAGGGCTGGGACTAAGCGGCAATCAGCCCCAGCATTTT
TRBV5-6	NA	NA	15	TRBJ2-2	CASSLPGANTGELFF	TGTGCCAGCAGCCTCCCGGGGGCGAACACCGGGGAGCTGTTTTTT
TRBV4-1	NA	TRBD2	14	TRBJ2-7	CASSLGLPSYEQYF	TGCGCCAGCAGCCTGGGACTACCCTCCTACGAGCAGTACTTC
TRBV27	few	NA	15	TRBJ1-2	CASKRRQAKNYGYTF	TGTGCCAGCAAGAGGCGACAGGCGAAAAACTATGGCTACACCTTC
TRBV9	NA	TRBD1	14	TRBJ1-6	CASSVDRGRSPLHF	TGTGCCAGCAGCGTAGACAGGGGTAGGTCACCCCTCCACTTT
TRBV9	once	NA	16	TRBJ2-3	CASSVTYGGRPDTQYF	TGTGCCAGCAGCGTAACCTACGGGGGGCGGCCAGATACGCAGTATTTT
TRBV5-6	NA	NA	11	TRBJ2-1	CASSKGAVQFF	TGTGCCAGCAGCAAAGGTGCGGTCCAGTTCTTC
TRBV9	NA	NA	14	TRBJ1-5	CASSVGGESQPQHF	TGTGCCAGCAGCGTAGGAGGGGAAAGTCAGCCCCAGCATTTT
TRBV6-6	NA	TRBD1	15	TRBJ2-7	CASSRSGTGRDEQYF	TGTGCCAGCAGTCGATCCGGGACAGGTCGGGACGAGCAGTACTTC
TRBV12-3/TRBV12-4	NA	NA	13	TRBJ1-5	CASRPGANQPQHF	TGTGCCAGCAGACCGGGGGCCAATCAGCCCCAGCATTTT
TRBV9	NA	TRBD2	17	TRBJ2-1	CASSVVGLAAFYNEQFF	TGTGCCAGCAGCGTAGTTGGACTAGCGGCCTTCTACAATGAGCAGTTCTTC
TRBV18	NA	TRBD2	14	TRBJ2-7	CASSRASGSYEQYF	TGTGCCAGCTCCCGGGCTAGCGGCTCCTACGAGCAGTACTTC
TRBV19	NA	NA	17	TRBJ1-5	CASSTEGRFRSNQPQHF	TGTGCCAGTAGTACCGAAGGGAGGTTCCGGAGCAATCAGCCCCAGCATTTT
TRBV24-1	once	NA	17	TRBJ2-1	CATSDRAAGFGYNEQFF	TGTGCCACCAGTGATCGGGCGGCCGGGTTTGGATACAATGAGCAGTTCTTC
TRBV9	NA	TRBD1	16	TRBJ1-3	CASSAQTGGSGNTIYF	TGTGCCAGCAGCGCCCAGACAGGGGGGTCTGGAAACACCATATATTTT
TRBV7-2	NA	NA	15	TRBJ1-6	CASTAGREYNSPLHF	TGTGCCAGCACCGCGGGCAGGGAATATAATTCACCCCTCCACTTT
TRBV7-3	NA	NA	15	TRBJ2-2	CASSPWTRNTGELFF	TGTGCCAGCAGCCCGTGGACCAGAAACACCGGGGAGCTGTTTTTT
TRBV12-3/TRBV12-4	NA	NA	13	TRBJ1-5	CASTEQGFQPQHF	TGTGCCAGCACGGAACAGGGTTTTCAGCCCCAGCATTTT
TRBV4-1	NA	TRBD1	16	TRBJ1-5	CASSQPGGAGNQPQHF	TGCGCCAGCAGCCAACCAGGGGGGGCGGGCAATCAGCCCCAGCATTTT
TRBV11-1	NA	NA	15	TRBJ1-2	CASSLGSGRNYGYTF	TGTGCCAGCAGCTTAGGGTCTGGGAGAAACTATGGCTACACCTTC